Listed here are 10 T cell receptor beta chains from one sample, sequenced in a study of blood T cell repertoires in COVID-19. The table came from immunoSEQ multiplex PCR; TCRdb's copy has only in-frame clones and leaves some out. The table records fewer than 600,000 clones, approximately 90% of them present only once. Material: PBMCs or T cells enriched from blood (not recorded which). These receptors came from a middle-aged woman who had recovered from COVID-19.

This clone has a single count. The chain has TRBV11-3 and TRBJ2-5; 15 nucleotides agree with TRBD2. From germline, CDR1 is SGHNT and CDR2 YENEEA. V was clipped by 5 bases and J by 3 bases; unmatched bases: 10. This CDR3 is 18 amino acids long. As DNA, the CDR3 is TGTGCCAGCAGCCCTAGGCCGGGACTAGCGGGAGGCGAAGAGACCCAGTACTTC. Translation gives CASSPRPGLAGGEETQYF.

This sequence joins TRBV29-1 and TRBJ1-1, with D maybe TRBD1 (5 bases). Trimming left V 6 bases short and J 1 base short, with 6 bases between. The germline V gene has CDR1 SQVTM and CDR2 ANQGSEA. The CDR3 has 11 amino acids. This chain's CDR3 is CSVQENTEAFF. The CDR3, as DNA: TGCAGCGTACAGGAGAACACTGAAGCTTTCTTT.

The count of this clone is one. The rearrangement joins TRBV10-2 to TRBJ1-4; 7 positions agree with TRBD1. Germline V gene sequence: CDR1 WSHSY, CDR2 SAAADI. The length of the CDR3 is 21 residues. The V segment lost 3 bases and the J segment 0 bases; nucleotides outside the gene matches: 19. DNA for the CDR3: TGCGCCAGCAGTGAAGAACCTCGGGACAGCAACATTCGGGCAACTAATGAAAAACTGTTTTTT. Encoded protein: CASSEEPRDSNIRATNEKLFF.

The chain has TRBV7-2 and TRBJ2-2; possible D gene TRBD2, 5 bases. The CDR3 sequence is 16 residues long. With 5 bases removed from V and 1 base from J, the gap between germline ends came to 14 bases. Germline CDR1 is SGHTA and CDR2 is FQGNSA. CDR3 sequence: CASSPIGGLNTGELFF. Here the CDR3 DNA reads TGTGCCAGCAGCCCCATCGGCGGGCTGAACACCGGGGAGCTGTTTTTT.

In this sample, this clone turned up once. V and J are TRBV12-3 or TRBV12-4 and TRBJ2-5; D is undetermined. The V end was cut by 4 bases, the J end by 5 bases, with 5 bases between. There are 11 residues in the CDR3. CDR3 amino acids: CASSSPETQYF. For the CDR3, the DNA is TGTGCCAGCAGTTCTCCGGAGACCCAGTACTTC.

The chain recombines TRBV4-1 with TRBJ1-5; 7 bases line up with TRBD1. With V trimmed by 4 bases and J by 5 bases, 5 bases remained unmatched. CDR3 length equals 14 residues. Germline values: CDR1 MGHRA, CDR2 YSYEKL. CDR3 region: CASSLDREDQPQHF. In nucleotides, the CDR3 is TGCGCCAGCAGCCTCGACAGGGAGGATCAGCCCCAGCATTTT.

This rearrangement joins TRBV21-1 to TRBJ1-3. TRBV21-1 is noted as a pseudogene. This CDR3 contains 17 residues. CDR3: CASTHSAGRSSGNTIYF. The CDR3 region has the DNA TGTGCCAGTACCCACTCGGCGGGCCGCAGCTCTGGAAACACCATATATTTT.

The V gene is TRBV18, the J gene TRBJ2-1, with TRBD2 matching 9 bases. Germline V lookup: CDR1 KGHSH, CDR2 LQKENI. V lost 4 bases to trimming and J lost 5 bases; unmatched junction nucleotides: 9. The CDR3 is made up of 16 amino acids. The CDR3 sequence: CASSLTTGTSNNEQFF. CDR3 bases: TGTGCCAGCTCACTCACTACCGGGACTAGCAACAATGAGCAGTTCTTC.

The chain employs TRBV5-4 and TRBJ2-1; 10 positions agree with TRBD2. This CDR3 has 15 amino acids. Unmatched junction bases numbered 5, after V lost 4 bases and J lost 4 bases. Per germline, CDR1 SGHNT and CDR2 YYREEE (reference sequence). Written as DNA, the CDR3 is TGTGCCAGCAGCCCGGCGGGACTAGCGTACAATGAGCAGTTCTTC. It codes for CASSPAGLAYNEQFF.

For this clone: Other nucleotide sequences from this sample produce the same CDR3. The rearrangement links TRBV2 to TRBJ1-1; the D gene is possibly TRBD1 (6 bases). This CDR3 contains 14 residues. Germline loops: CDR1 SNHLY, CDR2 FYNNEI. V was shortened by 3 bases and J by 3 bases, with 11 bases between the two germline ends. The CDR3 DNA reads TGTGCCAGCAGTGACCCTACAGGGTACACTGAAGCTTTCTTT. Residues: CASSDPTGYTEAFF.